This entry lists 32 T cell receptor beta chains sequenced from one sample in a study of cytomegalovirus exposure and HLA in healthy donors. In the PCR, 60 Vbeta and 13 Jbeta primers were used. TCRdb's table, derived via immunoSEQ multiplex PCR, lists solely in-frame clones and lacks some. The profile shows about 130,000 clones, just under 75% of them singletons. Material for sequencing was PBMCs. The receptors were gathered from a man between 40 and 49 years old in good health and CMV-seropositive.

V and J are TRBV28 and TRBJ2-1; TRBD1 aligns across 8 bases. CDR1 is MDHEN, CDR2 SYDVKM, per germline. V was pared by 5 bases and J by 4 bases, with 19 bases of the junction left unmatched. The CDR3 has 19 amino acids. CDR3: CASSQTQGGTPTRYNEQFF. The CDR3 DNA reads TGTGCCAGCAGTCAAACACAGGGGGGAACCCCCACCAGATACAATGAGCAGTTCTTC.

This chain uses TRBV18 with TRBJ2-7, with 9 nucleotides matching TRBD1. The germline V gene has CDR1 KGHSH and CDR2 LQKENI. The CDR3 runs to 16 residues. J was trimmed by 5 bases and V by 0 bases; bases with no gene match: 8. In DNA, the CDR3 is TGTGCCAGCTCACCACCGACAGGGGGGACCGGGAACGAGCAGTACTTC. Its protein is CASSPPTGGTGNEQYF.

The rearrangement joins TRBV2 to TRBJ2-7, with 7 bases matching TRBD1. The CDR3 has 15 residues. With 6 bases clipped from V and 0 bases from J, the junction kept 8 bases outside the gene matches. Per the germline V gene, CDR1 is SNHLY and CDR2 is FYNNEI. The CDR3 protein is CASRKDRVPSYEQYF. CDR3 sequence (DNA): TGTGCCAGCAGGAAAGACAGGGTGCCCTCCTACGAGCAGTACTTC. The entire variable domain, with the rest obtained from reference TRBV2 and TRBJ2-7, is as follows: EPEVTQTPSHQVTQMGQEVILRCVPISNHLYFYWYRQILGQKVEFLVSFYNNEISEKSEIFDDQFSVERPDGSNFTLKIRSTKLEDSAMYFCASRKDRVPSYEQYFGPGTRLTVT.

The chain combines TRBV4-1 with TRBJ1-5; D not resolved. Between the trimmed V and J ends, which lost 0 bases and 6 bases, there was a span of 12 bases. CDR1 and CDR2 (germline): MGHRA, YSYEKL. The CDR3 has 15 residues. The CDR3 DNA follows: TGCGCCAGCAGCCAAGAAAGATTTGGCGGTCAGCCCCAGCATTTT. Translated, it gives CASSQERFGGQPQHF.

The chain combines TRBV7-9 with TRBJ1-1, with a weak D call TRBD1 (6 bases). V lost 6 bases to trimming and J lost 0 bases, with 23 bases between them. CDR3 length: 18 residues. Germline CDR1 reads SEHNR; CDR2 reads FQNEAQ (reference sequence). The DNA of the CDR3 is TGTGCCAGCAGTATCTTAGGGGGGGTGGGGGCGATGAACACTGAAGCTTTCTTT. It encodes CASSILGGVGAMNTEAFF.

The rearrangement joins TRBV30 to TRBJ1-2; possibly TRBD1 for D (5 bases). This CDR3 is built from 11 residues. Trimming removed 5 bases at V and 5 bases at J, with 9 bases between. Germline assignment: CDR1 GTSNPN and CDR2 SVGIG (reference sequence). The CDR3 DNA follows: TGTGCCTGGGGAGGGACGTATGGCTACACCTTC. It translates to CAWGGTYGYTF.

This chain connects TRBV19 to TRBJ1-6; D is possibly TRBD1 (6 bases). The CDR3 contains 16 residues. CDR1 and CDR2 from the germline V gene are LNHDA and SQIVND (reference sequence). Trimming took 6 bases from V and 10 from J, leaving 22 bases between them. The CDR3 sequence is CASSFSSRGIESPLHF. The DNA for the CDR3 is TGTGCCAGTAGCTTCTCCAGCAGGGGAATTGAGTCACCCCTCCACTTT.

The chain is built from TRBV25-1 and TRBJ1-2, with 8 bases aligning to TRBD1. Germline trimming cut 3 bases from V and 4 bases from J; bases unmatched to any gene: 4. Germline assignment: CDR1 MGHDK and CDR2 SYGVNS. CDR3 length: 14 residues. CDR3 residues: CASSDPGTGYGYTF. Here the CDR3 DNA reads TGTGCCAGCAGTGATCCCGGGACAGGCTATGGCTACACCTTC.

The chain is built from TRBV6-1 and TRBJ2-7; 12 nucleotides match TRBD2. V shed 3 bases, J shed 2 bases, and the junction held 5 bases outside the gene matches. The CDR3 runs 16 residues. Germline V gives CDR1 MNHNS, CDR2 SASEGT. This chain's CDR3 is CASSDQASGRAYEQYF. CDR3 DNA: TGTGCCAGCAGTGATCAGGCTAGCGGGAGGGCCTACGAGCAGTACTTC.

The chain has TRBV6-5 and TRBJ2-1; D call uncertain. V shed 10 bases and J shed 7 bases, with 17 bases lying between them. Germline CDR1 is MNHEY and CDR2 is SVGAGI. CDR3 length: 13 amino acids. Written as DNA, the CDR3 is TGTGCCACCACCGGAGCCCCCCCAAATGAGCAGTTCTTC. It specifies CATTGAPPNEQFF.

A few counts support this clone. The chain combines TRBV28 with TRBJ1-2, with TRBD1 matching over 9 bases. CDR1 MDHEN and CDR2 SYDVKM come from the germline V gene. The CDR3 totals 15 residues. The J segment lost 2 bases and the V segment lost 5 bases, leaving 6 bases of the junction unmatched. The CDR3 region is CASSLAGTGNYGYTF. The CDR3 DNA reads TGTGCCAGCAGTCTCGCCGGGACAGGGAACTATGGCTACACCTTC.

The chain is built from TRBV5-4 and TRBJ1-1; tentatively, D is TRBD1 (6 bases). The V and J ends lost 4 bases and 4 bases respectively, with 20 bases between them. Germline CDR1 SGHNT, CDR2 YYREEE (reference sequence). The CDR3 runs 16 residues. The CDR3 nucleotides are TGTGCCAGCAGCCCCCGGGCAGGGGATATGGGCACTGAAGCTTTCTTT. It codes for CASSPRAGDMGTEAFF.

V is TRBV6-5 and J is TRBJ1-1; 8 bases match TRBD1. CDR1 and CDR2 from the germline V gene are MNHEY and SVGAGI. V lost 5 bases, J lost 4 bases, and 9 bases stayed unmatched. The CDR3 loop spans 15 amino acids. The CDR3 spells CASSPPTGAFTEAFF. DNA for the CDR3: TGTGCCAGCAGTCCCCCGACAGGGGCTTTCACTGAAGCTTTCTTT.

Only one count was recorded for this clone. Without the conserved terminal phenylalanine or tryptophan, this CDR3 likely stems from a read error. The chain carries TRBV2 and TRBJ2-7; 9 nucleotides align to TRBD1. After removal of 6 bases from V and 6 bases from J, the junction contained 12 bases not matched to a gene. The CDR3 contains 15 residues. The germline CDR1 and CDR2 sequences are SNHLY and FYNNEI. The CDR3: CASRAGDRAGGEQYL. In DNA form, the CDR3 reads TGTGCCAGCAGGGCCGGGGACAGGGCAGGGGGCGAGCAGTACCTC.

V and J are TRBV7-9 and TRBJ2-5; D is perhaps TRBD1 (6 bases). Germline V CDR1 and CDR2: SEHNR, FQNEAQ (reference sequence). This CDR3 comprises 15 residues. Trimming left V 5 bases short and J 2 bases short, with 15 bases between. This CDR3 is CASSPRRTEQETQYF. The CDR3 DNA is TGTGCCAGCAGCCCTAGAAGGACAGAACAAGAGACCCAGTACTTC.

The chain carries TRBV5-4 and TRBJ1-2, with D perhaps matching TRBD1 (5 bases). Germline CDR1 and CDR2: SGHNT and YYREEE (reference sequence). The CDR3 contains 15 residues. The V gene lost 1 base and the J gene lost 2 bases, with 12 bases spanning the gap. CDR3 residues: CASSLSTASNYGYTF. The DNA for the CDR3 is TGTGCCAGCAGCTTGTCGACAGCCAGCAACTATGGCTACACCTTC.

This rearrangement joins TRBV5-4 to TRBJ2-7; TRBD2 might be the D (7 bases). CDR1 is SGHNT and CDR2 is YYREEE in the germline V gene (reference sequence). V dropped 1 base and J dropped 2 bases, with 19 bases sitting between them. This CDR3 spans 17 amino acids. In nucleotides, the CDR3 is TGTGCCAGCAGCTTGTGGGGGGGGGCGACAGGTACCTACGAGCAGTACTTC. It is translated as CASSLWGGATGTYEQYF.

CDR3 DNA: TGTGCCAGCAGTTTACTACAGGGGTTAATGAACACTGAAGCTTTCTTT. Residues: CASSLLQGLMNTEAFF. The V call is TRBV7-6, the J call TRBJ1-1; 7 nucleotides line up with TRBD1. Germline V CDR1 and CDR2: SGHVS, FNYEAQ. V dropped 6 bases and J dropped 0; count of bases not matched to a gene: 10. The CDR3 covers 16 residues.

In its sample, this clone was seen a few times. The chain couples TRBV2 to TRBJ2-5; 7 bases align to TRBD1. V lost 7 bases and J lost 0; bases outside the gene matches: 11. Germline values: CDR1 SNHLY, CDR2 FYNNEI. This CDR3 is built from 16 residues. The CDR3 DNA is TGTGCCAGCACCAGGGACAGCCAGTCGTACCAAGAGACCCAGTACTTC. Residues: CASTRDSQSYQETQYF.

This clone was counted a few times. The chain joins TRBV7-6 to TRBJ2-7, with D tentatively TRBD1 (5 bases). V was pared by 3 bases and J by 3 bases, with 12 bases between. CDR1 is SGHVS, CDR2 FNYEAQ, per germline. This CDR3 contains 14 residues. CDR3 sequence reads: CASSFDRLGYEQYF. In nucleotides, the CDR3 is TGTGCCAGCAGCTTTGACAGATTGGGCTACGAGCAGTACTTC.

The rearrangement uses TRBV2 and TRBJ2-7; D gene uncertain. The CDR3 runs 12 residues. V lost 6 bases and J lost 0, with 6 bases in between. In germline, CDR1 is SNHLY, CDR2 FYNNEI. The CDR3 loop reads CASRVDSYEQYF. CDR3 bases: TGTGCCAGCAGGGTAGACTCCTACGAGCAGTACTTC.

The chain recombines TRBV19 with TRBJ2-5; maybe TRBD1 (6 bases). The CDR3 covers 14 residues. Germline V CDR1 and CDR2: LNHDA, SQIVND (reference sequence). V was pared by 3 bases and J by 2 bases, with 10 bases between. CDR3 region: CASSMRGSQETQYF. CDR3 in DNA: TGTGCCAGTAGTATGAGGGGGAGTCAAGAGACCCAGTACTTC.

This sequence joins TRBV13 and TRBJ2-1; 11 nucleotides agree with TRBD2. This CDR3 has 15 amino acids. Losses at the gene ends were 6 bases for V and 10 bases for J; bases not matched to a gene: 11. The germline V gene has CDR1 PRHDT and CDR2 FYEKMQ (reference sequence). The CDR3 coding sequence is TGTGCCAGCAGTCAGACTAGCGGGGCCGGGAGAGAGCAGTTCTTC. It specifies CASSQTSGAGREQFF.

The J gene is TRBJ2-3, the V gene TRBV5-1; TRBD2 is a possible D gene (5 bases). Germline V lookup: CDR1 SGHRS, CDR2 YFSETQ. The CDR3 has 17 amino acids. V gave up 3 bases and J gave up 0 bases, with 17 bases separating them. CDR3 nucleotide sequence: TGCGCCAGCAGCTCCCCGGCGAAGCGGTTTAGCACAGATACGCAGTATTTT. It yields the protein CASSSPAKRFSTDTQYF.

CDR3 DNA sequence: TGTGCCAGCAGCGTAGTTGGGACTAGCAATGAGCAGTTCTTC. Residues: CASSVVGTSNEQFF. The chain recombines TRBV9 with TRBJ2-1; 8 positions agree with TRBD2. The CDR3 has 14 residues. J lost 6 bases, V lost 0 bases, and 2 bases had no gene match. Per germline, CDR1 SGDLS and CDR2 YYNGEE.

The V and J genes are TRBV5-4 and TRBJ2-1; TRBD1 is a possible D gene (5 bases). CDR3 length equals 15 residues. The germline CDR1 and CDR2 sequences are SGHNT and YYREEE (reference sequence). Trimming shortened V by 5 bases and J by 0 bases, and 12 bases separated the two germline ends. CDR3 region: CASRVDSSSYNEQFF. DNA of the CDR3: TGTGCCAGCAGGGTAGACAGTAGCTCCTACAATGAGCAGTTCTTC.

The genes are TRBV5-1 and TRBJ2-5, with 7 nucleotides matching TRBD1. With 2 bases clipped from V and 3 bases from J, the junction kept 1 base outside the gene matches. The germline gives CDR1 SGHRS, CDR2 YFSETQ. This CDR3 contains 13 residues. CDR3 loop: CASSFGTEETQYF. CDR3 sequence (DNA): TGCGCCAGCAGCTTCGGGACAGAAGAGACCCAGTACTTC.

CDR3 in amino acids: CASSEAGVTTNEKLFF. CDR3 coding DNA: TGTGCCAGCAGTGAAGCAGGGGTCACAACTAATGAAAAACTGTTTTTT. The rearrangement joins TRBV6-1 to TRBJ1-4; D perhaps matches TRBD1 (5 bases). Germline V CDR1 and CDR2: MNHNS, SASEGT. Trimming left V 0 bases short and J 0 bases short, with 8 bases between. CDR3 length equals 16 residues.

J is TRBJ2-7 and V is TRBV19, with 7 positions matching TRBD1. Per germline, CDR1 LNHDA and CDR2 SQIVND (reference sequence). The CDR3 spans 15 residues. Germline trimming cut 4 bases from V and 4 bases from J; bases unmatched to any gene: 10. CDR3 amino acids: CASSTYTGALYEQYF. DNA for the CDR3: TGTGCCAGTAGTACTTATACAGGGGCCCTTTACGAGCAGTACTTC.

V and J are TRBV28 and TRBJ2-7; the match to TRBD1 covers 9 bases. The length of the CDR3 is 14 residues. Unmatched junction bases numbered 6, after V lost 6 bases and J lost 3 bases. The V gene's germline CDR1 is MDHEN and CDR2 SYDVKM. CDR3 protein: CASSLVGQGYEQYF. CDR3 nucleotide sequence: TGTGCCAGCAGCCTAGTGGGACAGGGCTACGAGCAGTACTTC.

This sequence joins TRBV5-4 and TRBJ2-7; TRBD1 matches at 12 bases. Germline V gene lookup returns CDR1 SGHNT and CDR2 YYREEE (reference sequence). This CDR3 spans 15 amino acids. The J segment lost 4 bases and the V segment lost 4 bases, leaving 6 bases of the junction unmatched. In DNA, the CDR3 is TGTGCCAGCAGCGGGGCGGGACAGGGGGCGTACGAGCAGTACTTC. Translated, it gives CASSGAGQGAYEQYF.

Concerning this clone: The CDR3 end shows no conserved phenylalanine or tryptophan, and so a read error is likely. It is unclear where the CDR3 begins or ends on the DNA, so no DNA is shown, and the CDR3 is as TCRdb lists it. V usage is TRBV20-1 and J usage is TRBJ1-2; the listed D gene, TRBD1, was not tested against the DNA. The CDR3 is made up of 9 amino acids, end residues included. Germline V gene lookup returns CDR1 DFQATT and CDR2 SNEGSKA (reference sequence). The CDR3 spells CSARGQGTV.